A selection of T cell receptor beta chains follows, all from one sample in a study of blood T cell repertoires in COVID-19. The table came from immunoSEQ multiplex PCR; TCRdb's copy has only in-frame clones and leaves some out. Seen here are approximately 110,000 clones, 84% observed once, and the top ten hold around 8%. Sample: peripheral blood. These TCRs come from a woman of 80 years or more with active or convalescent COVID-19. CDR3s include the opening cysteine and the closing phenylalanine or tryptophan. The order of the fields is J gene, V gene, CDR3 protein.

TRBJ2-6 | TRBV5-4 | CASKVGTSGNSGANVLTF
TRBJ1-1 | TRBV5-1 | CASRTQVNTEAFF
TRBJ1-6 | TRBV19 | CASSTAAGQGNSPLHF
TRBJ2-7 | TRBV28 | CASRRPGQGTYEQYF
TRBJ2-3 | TRBV28 | CASSLAGGGTDTQYF
TRBJ1-6 | TRBV5-1 | CASSDGQLYNSPLHF
TRBJ2-7 | TRBV30 | CAWSRSAGSYEQYF
TRBJ2-5 | TRBV27 | CASSWTGTGRETQYF
TRBJ2-3 | TRBV7-6 | CASSIIAGPTDTQYF
TRBJ2-7 | TRBV28 | CASSDSPAYEQYF
TRBJ2-2 | TRBV23-1 | CASSLIGLIGELFF
TRBJ2-7 | TRBV19 | CASSYGTGAFHEQYF
TRBJ1-5 | TRBV30 | CAWDGGLGNQPQHF
TRBJ2-7 | TRBV28 | CASSSGLAEQYF
TRBJ1-6 | TRBV27 | CASSLKLTSSYNSPLHF
TRBJ1-2 | TRBV19 | CASSIDFWTGGGYTF
TRBJ2-3 | TRBV7-2 | CASSLSGTEDTQYF
TRBJ1-2 | TRBV28 | CASSLFVRGDGYTF
TRBJ2-7 | TRBV28 | CASSTGQEYEQYF
TRBJ2-7 | TRBV18 | CASSDDYYEQYF
TRBJ2-7 | TRBV11-3 | CASSRTGSYEQYF
TRBJ2-1 | TRBV13 | CASRRGRAPYNEQFF
TRBJ2-5 | TRBV6-1 | CASSEAGQVQETQYF
TRBJ1-6 | TRBV5-1 | CASSLAVGQVNSPLHF
TRBJ2-2 | TRBV10-1 | CASSGGTGELFF
TRBJ2-1 | TRBV7-3 | CASSLGRAYFF
TRBJ2-5 | TRBV2 | CASSERGETQYF
TRBJ2-7 | TRBV19 | CASRPVTGANNEQYF
TRBJ2-1 | TRBV2 | CASSEGGRAVEQFF
TRBJ1-1 | TRBV10-1 | CASSVATGNTEAFF
TRBJ2-1 | TRBV11-1 | CASSVTSGSPHEQFF
TRBJ1-5 | TRBV6-1 | CASSEAWAVNQPQHF
TRBJ1-5 | TRBV5-6 | CASSLGQLNQPQHF
TRBJ2-5 | TRBV5-6 | CASSFRQVKETQYF
TRBJ1-5 | TRBV20-1 | CSASMGGVSNQPQHF
TRBJ1-5 | TRBV1 | CTSSQASGGTDQPQHF
TRBJ2-2 | TRBV14 | CASSQDFRQGGTGELFF
TRBJ2-7 | TRBV6-1 | CASSELPGYEQYF
TRBJ2-3 | TRBV7-3 | CASSPRLAGELTDTQYF
TRBJ1-2 | TRBV10-3 | CAIMRQPYGYTF
TRBJ1-4 | TRBV9 | CASSDGQTGEKLFF
TRBJ2-5 | TRBV9 | CASSPSGQPQETQYF
TRBJ1-1 | TRBV18 | CASSRGAATEAFF
TRBJ1-4 | TRBV6-1 | CASSATRRGENEKLFF
TRBJ2-7 | TRBV19 | CASSPLAGAYEQYF
TRBJ1-3 | TRBV18 | CASSLTTGASSGNTIYF
TRBJ1-5 | TRBV5-6 | CASSFQGTGNQPQHF
TRBJ2-1 | TRBV2 | CASSGRDFHMWGQFF
TRBJ1-4 | TRBV3-1/TRBV3-2 | CASSPPDRGVTNEKLFF
TRBJ1-3 | TRBV7-3 | CASSSRSGNTIYF
TRBJ1-1 | TRBV5-1 | CASSLEGAVANTEAFF
TRBJ2-5 | TRBV25-1 | CASSEREGRETQYF
TRBJ1-6 | TRBV2 | CASGRSPLHF
TRBJ1-3 | TRBV28 | CASSNTPQWGNTIYF
TRBJ2-1 | TRBV11-1 | CASRRTGGRGNEQFF
TRBJ1-5 | TRBV19 | CASKGGPGQGVLQPQHF
TRBJ1-1 | TRBV3-1/TRBV3-2 | CASSPNRVSAFF
TRBJ2-1 | TRBV24-1 | CATSDGQGHYNEQFF
TRBJ2-1 | TRBV19 | CASSMAIAGGYNEQFF